Listed below are T cell receptor beta chains from one sample, sequenced in a study of CD8 T cells in ankylosing spondylitis. Each CDR3 protein is one row after TCRdb ran MiXCR on the 5' RACE reads. Among roughly 40,000 distinct CDR3 sequences listed, roughly 2.5% were seen once. Sequencing was performed on blood, either unsorted or a sorted T cell fraction (not recorded which). The receptors derive from a male donor with ankylosing spondylitis or in good health (not recorded which). Each CDR3 is given with its conserved first and last residue. Fields, in order: clone size, V gene, J gene, D gene, CDR3 protein, CDR3 DNA. A D gene is named only where the DNA matches it firmly. Clone sizes are shown as once, few, many, or a class for an expanded clone.

>many|TRBV9|TRBJ2-3|.
CASSPPGSARTDTQYF
TGTGCCAGCAGCCCCCCCGGCTCAGCTCGCACAGATACGCAGTATTTT
>many|TRBV9|TRBJ1-3|.
CASSGGDNSGNTIYF
TGTGCCAGCAGCGGGGGGGACAACTCTGGAAACACCATATATTTT
>many|TRBV9|TRBJ2-1|TRBD2
CASSAWTSGNFLGSYNEQFF
TGTGCCAGCAGCGCCTGGACTAGCGGGAACTTTCTGGGGTCCTACAATGAGCAGTTCTTC
>many|TRBV9|TRBJ2-7|TRBD2
CASSVSGGSGYEQYF
TGTGCCAGCAGCGTGTCGGGCGGGAGTGGCTACGAGCAGTACTTC
>many|TRBV9|TRBJ2-7|.
CASSPRPTGLRSYEQYF
TGTGCCAGCAGCCCCCGCCCGACGGGACTTCGGTCCTACGAGCAGTACTTC
>many|TRBV9|TRBJ2-2|TRBD1
CASSLRQGVNTGELFF
TGTGCCAGCAGCCTCCGACAGGGGGTTAACACCGGGGAGCTGTTTTTT
>many|TRBV9|TRBJ2-3|.
CASSVLVSDTQYF
TGTGCCAGCAGCGTATTGGTTTCAGATACGCAGTATTTT
>many|TRBV9|TRBJ1-4|TRBD1
CASSARTGQADLLFF
TGTGCCAGCAGCGCCCGTACGGGACAGGCAGATCTACTGTTTTTT
>many|TRBV9|TRBJ2-2|TRBD2
CASSGTSGRNTGELFF
TGTGCCAGCAGCGGGACTAGCGGGAGGAACACCGGGGAGCTGTTTTTT
>many|TRBV9|TRBJ2-1|.
CASSDRVSYNEQFF
TGTGCCAGCAGTGATAGGGTGTCCTACAATGAGCAGTTCTTC
>many|TRBV9|TRBJ2-5|.
CASSVGSGVNGETQYF
TGTGCCAGCAGCGTAGGTAGCGGCGTCAACGGGGAGACCCAGTACTTC
>many|TRBV9|TRBJ1-2|.
CASSVVAGNGYTF
TGTGCCAGCAGCGTAGTAGCAGGGAATGGCTACACCTTC
>many|TRBV9|TRBJ1-3|.
CASSFRAQGNTIYF
TGTGCCAGCAGCTTCCGGGCACAGGGTAACACCATATATTTT
>many|TRBV9|TRBJ2-2|TRBD2
CASSVVGLTSGRGVTGELFF
TGTGCCAGCAGCGTAGTAGGTTTGACTAGCGGGAGAGGAGTAACCGGGGAGCTGTTTTTT
>many|TRBV9|TRBJ2-7|.
CASSVRQNSYEQYF
TGTGCCAGCAGCGTAAGACAAAACTCCTACGAGCAGTACTTC
>many|TRBV9|TRBJ1-6|.
CASSDGQGLTPLHF
TGTGCCAGCAGCGACGGGCAGGGTCTGACACCCCTCCACTTT
>many|TRBV9|TRBJ2-1|TRBD2
CASSVAAGGGNEQFF
TGTGCCAGCAGCGTAGCAGCGGGAGGTGGAAATGAGCAGTTCTTC
>many|TRBV9|TRBJ2-3|.
CASSPPGLGTDTQYF
TGTGCCAGCAGCCCCCCGGGGTTGGGCACAGATACGCAGTATTTT
>many|TRBV9|TRBJ2-2|TRBD1
CASTSATGDTGELFF
TGTGCCAGCACCTCCGCGACAGGGGACACCGGGGAGCTGTTTTTT
>many|TRBV9|TRBJ1-6|TRBD1
CASSVDRQGVSPLHF
TGTGCCAGCAGCGTAGATCGACAGGGGGTTTCACCCCTCCACTTT
>many|TRBV9|TRBJ1-1|TRBD1
CASSVGDRGKEAFF
TGTGCCAGCAGCGTCGGCGACAGGGGAAAAGAAGCTTTCTTT
>many|TRBV9|TRBJ1-4|.
CASSVRPGSEKLFF
TGTGCCAGCAGCGTACGGCCAGGGTCCGAAAAACTGTTTTTT
>many|TRBV9|TRBJ1-3|.
CASSRVGGSGNTIYF
TGTGCCAGCAGCCGCGTGGGGGGCTCTGGAAACACCATATATTTT
>many|TRBV9|TRBJ2-3|TRBD2
CASSARGGLAGATDTQYF
TGTGCCAGCAGCGCTAGGGGGGGACTAGCGGGCGCCACAGATACGCAGTATTTT
>many|TRBV9|TRBJ2-3|.
CASSVSTSGTDTQYF
TGTGCCAGCAGCGTTAGCACTTCTGGGACAGATACGCAGTATTTT
>many|TRBV9|TRBJ1-5|.
CASSPHPNQPQHF
TGTGCCAGCAGCCCCCACCCCAATCAGCCCCAGCATTTT
>many|TRBV9|TRBJ2-1|.
CASSVAKGHNEQFF
TGTGCCAGCAGCGTAGCTAAAGGTCACAATGAGCAGTTCTTC
>many|TRBV9|TRBJ2-7|TRBD2
CASSVGLAGPYEQYF
TGTGCCAGCAGCGTAGGCCTAGCGGGCCCCTACGAGCAGTACTTC
>medium-sized|TRBV9|TRBJ1-1|.
CASSVGPLDTEAFF
TGTGCCAGCAGCGTCGGACCGTTGGACACTGAAGCTTTCTTT